This T cell receptor beta chain was observed in a study of cytomegalovirus exposure and HLA in healthy donors. Looking at the study overall: In a later analysis, it was reported that the 120 or so validation repertoires had been produced on the same platform as the 690 or so repertoires belonging to the first cohort.

The CDR3 contains 11 residues. Germline CDR1 reads SGHNT; CDR2 reads YYREEE (reference sequence). The ends were cut back, 4 bases at V and 5 bases at J, with 6 bases in the middle. Sequenced by immunoSEQ multiplex PCR; TCRdb stores in-frame clones only, minus some. The sample lists roughly 52,000 clones; around 90% were seen once. The donors were part of the validation cohort of 95 to 150 subjects. That cohort was separate from the first cohort, which comprised 700 or so subjects. General study points: First-cohort TCR clusters were later found to tend to co-occur in the 120 or so validation repertoires.

Concerning this clone itself: Its antigen is unknown.

The receptor's source is a man between 18 and 29 years old in good health and CMV-seronegative. The J gene is TRBJ2-5, the V gene TRBV5-4, with no clear D. The material sequenced was PBMCs. For the CDR3, the DNA is TGTGCCAGCAGCCAAGCGGAGACCCAGTACTTC. Protein sequence: CASSQAETQYF.